This TCR beta chain comes out of a study of blood T cell repertoires in COVID-19. Overall study context: T cells, B-cell-depleted T cells, or PBMCs provided the cDNA or gDNA that served as material.

Clinical histories supplied by participants themselves formed the basis of cohort assignment. Clones were read by immunoSEQ multiplex PCR, and TCRdb kept only the in-frame ones, dropping some. The data contain about 230,000 clones, about 91% of them seen just once; the ten biggest clones take up over 2%. The CDR3 consists of 15 residues. Germline V gene sequence: CDR1 LGHNA, CDR2 YSLEER. Trimming took 0 bases from V and 4 from J; bases not matched to a gene: 5. The sequencing sample was made of PBMCs or T cells enriched from blood (not recorded which). The chain employs TRBV4-3 and TRBJ1-2; 7 bases are a match to TRBD1. This clonotype was obtained from a woman aged 40-49 years with acute COVID-19. In nucleotides, the CDR3 is TGCGCCAGCAGCCAAGATCGAGGGGGCACCTATGGCTACACCTTC. Translated: CASSQDRGGTYGYTF.